The present T cell receptor beta chain was sequenced within a study of T cell repertoires in cytomegalovirus infection. TCRdb reprocessed the reads with MiXCR, giving one entry per CDR3 protein. This sample has around 340,000 distinct CDR3 sequences, with 25% to 30% found just once. CDR3 length equals 14 residues. Germline loops: CDR1 ENHRY, CDR2 SYGVKD. Trimming cost V 4 bases and J 5 bases; bases outside gene matches: 3. To note about this clonotype: Antigen: not known.

This receptor was identified in a human donor in good health (CMV status not recorded). Some clones in this sample may be carry-over from other donors' samples. The specimen was cultured PBMCs, collected from culture after CMV antigen stimulation. The chain couples TRBV10-3 to TRBJ2-1; 9 bases fit TRBD1. The CDR3: CAISGRQGDNEQFF. CDR3 coding DNA: TGTGCCATCAGTGGTCGACAGGGGGACAATGAGCAGTTCTTC.